The entry below gives a single T cell receptor beta chain sequence along with its context. The data are from a study of cytomegalovirus exposure and HLA in healthy donors. Overall study: Within an early data release were tens of millions of unique TCRs drawn from HLA-typed donors.

The CDR3 is made up of 14 amino acids. Germline V CDR1 and CDR2: SGHNT, YYREEE (reference sequence). The junction had 9 bases not matched to a gene; V was cut back by 6 bases and J by 5 bases. 13 Jbeta primers and 60 Vbeta primers were used for the PCR. Generated by immunoSEQ multiplex PCR, the TCRdb table keeps only in-frame clones and is missing some. Here the sample table reports some 200,000 clones. The chain uses TRBV5-4 and TRBJ2-3, with TRBD1 matching over 7 bases. The TCR sequence derives from a woman aged 18 to 35 in good health and CMV-seropositive. Sample: PBMCs. CDR3 DNA sequence: TGTGCCAGCACTCCGGGACAGCACCAAGATACGCAGTATTTT. Its protein product is CASTPGQHQDTQYF.